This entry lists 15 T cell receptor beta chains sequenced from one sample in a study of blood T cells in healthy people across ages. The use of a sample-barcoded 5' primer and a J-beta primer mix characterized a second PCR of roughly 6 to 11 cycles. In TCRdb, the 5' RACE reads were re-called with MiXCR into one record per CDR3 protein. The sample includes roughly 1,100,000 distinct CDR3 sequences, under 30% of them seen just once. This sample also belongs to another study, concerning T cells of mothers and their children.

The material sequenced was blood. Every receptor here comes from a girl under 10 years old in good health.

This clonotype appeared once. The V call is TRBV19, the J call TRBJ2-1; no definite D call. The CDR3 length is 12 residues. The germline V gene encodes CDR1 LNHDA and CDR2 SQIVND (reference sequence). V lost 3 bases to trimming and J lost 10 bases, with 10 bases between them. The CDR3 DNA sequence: TGTGCCAGTAGTATTGCATTTGAAGAGCAGTTCTTC. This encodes CASSIAFEEQFF.

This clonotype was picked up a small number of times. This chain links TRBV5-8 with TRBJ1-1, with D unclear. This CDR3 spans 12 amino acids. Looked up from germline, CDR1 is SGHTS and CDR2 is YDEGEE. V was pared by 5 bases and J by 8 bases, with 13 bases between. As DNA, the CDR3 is TGTGCCAGCAGTTTAGGACGGATCGAAGCTTTCTTT. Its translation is CASSLGRIEAFF.

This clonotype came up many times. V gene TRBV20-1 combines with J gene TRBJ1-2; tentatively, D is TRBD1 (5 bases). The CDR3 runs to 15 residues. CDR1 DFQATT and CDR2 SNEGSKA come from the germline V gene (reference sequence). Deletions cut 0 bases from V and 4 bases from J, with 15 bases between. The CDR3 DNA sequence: TGCAGTGCTAGAGATCTTCAGGGATACGGCTATGGCTACACCTTC. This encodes CSARDLQGYGYGYTF.

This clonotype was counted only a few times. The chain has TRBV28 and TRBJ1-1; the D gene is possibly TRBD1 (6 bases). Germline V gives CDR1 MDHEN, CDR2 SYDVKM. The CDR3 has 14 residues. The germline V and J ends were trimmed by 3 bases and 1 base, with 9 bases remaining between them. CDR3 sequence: CASSFRQENTEAFF. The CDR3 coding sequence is TGTGCCAGCAGTTTTAGACAGGAGAACACTGAAGCTTTCTTT.

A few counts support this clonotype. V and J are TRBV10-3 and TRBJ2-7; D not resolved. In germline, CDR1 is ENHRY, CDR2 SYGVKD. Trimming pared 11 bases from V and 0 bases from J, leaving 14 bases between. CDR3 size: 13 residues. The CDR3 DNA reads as TGTGCCGTCCGAGGACCGAGCTCCTACGAGCAGTACTTC. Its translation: CAVRGPSSYEQYF.

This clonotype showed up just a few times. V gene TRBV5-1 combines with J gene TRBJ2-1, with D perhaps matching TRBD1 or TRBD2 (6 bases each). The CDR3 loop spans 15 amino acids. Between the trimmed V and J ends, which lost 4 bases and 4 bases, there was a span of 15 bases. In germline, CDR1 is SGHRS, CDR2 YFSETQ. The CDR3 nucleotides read TGCGCCAGCAGCCTGAGTAGGGGGGAATACAATGAGCAGTTCTTC. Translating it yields CASSLSRGEYNEQFF.

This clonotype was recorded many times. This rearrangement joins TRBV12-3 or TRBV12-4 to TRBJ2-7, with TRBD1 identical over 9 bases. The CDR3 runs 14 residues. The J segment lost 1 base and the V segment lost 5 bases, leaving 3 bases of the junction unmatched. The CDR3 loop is CASSRGQGSYEQYF. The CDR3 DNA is TGTGCCAGCAGTAGGGGACAGGGTTCCTACGAGCAGTACTTC.

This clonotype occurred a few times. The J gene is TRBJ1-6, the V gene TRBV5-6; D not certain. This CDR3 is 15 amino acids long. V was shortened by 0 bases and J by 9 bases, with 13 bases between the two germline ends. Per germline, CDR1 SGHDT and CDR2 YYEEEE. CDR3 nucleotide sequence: TGTGCCAGCAGCTTGGGGTATGGCAGCGGTTCACCCCTCCACTTT. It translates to CASSLGYGSGSPLHF. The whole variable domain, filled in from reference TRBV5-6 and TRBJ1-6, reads DAGVTQSPTHLIKTRGQQVTLRCSPKSGHDTVSWYQQALGQGPQFIFQYYEEEERQRGNFPDRFSGHQFPNYSSELNVNALLLGDSALYLCASSLGYGSGSPLHFGNGTRLTVT.

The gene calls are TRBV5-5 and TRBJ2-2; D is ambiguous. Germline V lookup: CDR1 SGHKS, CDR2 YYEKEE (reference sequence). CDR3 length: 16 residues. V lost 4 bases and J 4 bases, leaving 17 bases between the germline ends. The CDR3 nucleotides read TGTGCCAGCAGCCCCTACGTCACAGAGGTCACCGGGGAGCTGTTTTTT. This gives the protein CASSPYVTEVTGELFF.

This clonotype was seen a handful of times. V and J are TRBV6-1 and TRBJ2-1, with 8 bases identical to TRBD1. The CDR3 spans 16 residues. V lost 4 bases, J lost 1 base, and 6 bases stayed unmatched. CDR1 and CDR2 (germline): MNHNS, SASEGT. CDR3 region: CASSVEGTGSYNEQFF. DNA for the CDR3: TGTGCCAGCAGTGTAGAAGGGACAGGATCCTACAATGAGCAGTTCTTC.

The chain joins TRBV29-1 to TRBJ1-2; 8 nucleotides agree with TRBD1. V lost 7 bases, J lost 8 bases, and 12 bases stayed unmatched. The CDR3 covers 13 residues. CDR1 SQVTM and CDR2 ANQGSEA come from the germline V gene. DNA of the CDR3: TGCAGCGCGACGACAGGGGAATACGGGGGCTACACCTTC. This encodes CSATTGEYGGYTF.

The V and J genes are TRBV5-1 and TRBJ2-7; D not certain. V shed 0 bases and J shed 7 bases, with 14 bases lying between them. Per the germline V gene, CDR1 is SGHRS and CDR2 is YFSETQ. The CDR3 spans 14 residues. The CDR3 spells CASSLAGFLGEQYF. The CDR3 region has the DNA TGCGCCAGCAGCTTGGCCGGGTTCCTAGGGGAGCAGTACTTC.

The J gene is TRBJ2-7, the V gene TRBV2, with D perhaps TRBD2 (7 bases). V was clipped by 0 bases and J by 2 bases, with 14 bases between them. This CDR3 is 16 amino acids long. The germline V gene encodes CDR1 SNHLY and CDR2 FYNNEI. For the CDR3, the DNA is TGTGCCAGCAGTGAAGCGCGCGGCGGGGGCACCTACGAGCAGTACTTC. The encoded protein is CASSEARGGGTYEQYF.

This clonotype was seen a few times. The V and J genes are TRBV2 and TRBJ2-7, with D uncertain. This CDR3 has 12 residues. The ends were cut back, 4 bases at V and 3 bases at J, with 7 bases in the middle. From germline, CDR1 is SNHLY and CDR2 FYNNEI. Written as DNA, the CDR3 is TGTGCCAGCAGTGTAAACGGCTACGAGCAGTACTTC. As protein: CASSVNGYEQYF.

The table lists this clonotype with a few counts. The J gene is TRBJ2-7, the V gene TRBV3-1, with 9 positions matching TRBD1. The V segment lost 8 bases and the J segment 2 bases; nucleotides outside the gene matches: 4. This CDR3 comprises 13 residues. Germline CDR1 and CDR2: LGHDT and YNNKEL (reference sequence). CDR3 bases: TGTGCCAGCGGGAGGACAGGGGCCTACGAGCAGTACTTC. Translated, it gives CASGRTGAYEQYF.